In its sample, the clone carrying this TCR beta chain was seen a few times. The entry originates in a study of T cells in Graves' hyperthyroidism and ophthalmopathy. RNA transcripts were the template for amplifying TCR beta CDR3 regions. First-round RT-PCR of the TCR CDR3 relied on the HTBI primer set. TCRdb reprocessed the multiplex PCR reads via MiXCR and lists one record per CDR3 protein. The table shows approximately 600,000 distinct CDR3 sequences, with 15% to 20% occurring only once. The V and J ends lost 6 bases and 4 bases respectively, with 15 bases between them. The CDR3 has 13 residues. Germline lookup yields CDR1 SQVTM and CDR2 ANQGSEA.

Specimen: blood. The chain carries TRBV29-1 and TRBJ1-2, with a possible D match to TRBD1 (6 bases). This clonotype originated in a woman aged 30 to 39 with Graves' hyperthyroidism. This chain's CDR3 is CSVSRDTLYGYTF. The CDR3 coding sequence is TGCAGCGTGAGCCGGGACACCCTCTATGGCTACACCTTC. The full variable domain, completed using reference TRBV29-1 and TRBJ1-2, is SAVISQKPSRDICQRGTSLTIQCQVDSQVTMMFWYRQQPGQSLTLIATANQGSEATYESGFVIDKFPISRPNLTFSTLTVSNMSPEDSSIYLCSVSRDTLYGYTFGSGTRLTVV.